The 19 T cell receptor beta chains in this list originate from one sample, sequenced in a study of blood T cell repertoires in COVID-19 (TCRdb year 2020). Library prep was done by the immunoSEQ multiplex PCR assay. Here the immuneACCESS table is served through TCRdb, limited to in-frame sequences with V and J called. Missing clones are a known gap in these copies; in checked studies unresolved V genes cover under half, and the rest lacks a known reason. This sample lists fewer than 450,000 clones; approximately 89% were detected once. The ten largest clonotypes hold over 10% of the sample. Material for sequencing was peripheral blood. The receptor set was obtained from a woman aged 45-65 years with COVID-19, enrolled during active disease.

V gene TRBV5-4 combines with J gene TRBJ2-7; D gene uncertain. The CDR3 runs to 15 residues. V lost 3 bases to trimming and J lost 3 bases, with 16 bases between them. The germline V gene has CDR1 SGHNT and CDR2 YYREEE (reference sequence). The DNA of the CDR3 is TGTGCCAGCAGCTCGGTGGGCTCACCCATCTACGAGCAGTACTTC. Translated, it gives CASSSVGSPIYEQYF.

This rearrangement joins TRBV6-6 to TRBJ1-1; 11 bases match TRBD1. This CDR3 spans 16 amino acids. Germline CDR1 and CDR2: MNHNY and SVGAGI (reference sequence). V was clipped by 5 bases and J by 4 bases; unmatched bases: 9. CDR3 in DNA: TGTGCCAGCAGTCCCCCTTCGGGACAGGGGGTCACTGAAGCTTTCTTT. This encodes CASSPPSGQGVTEAFF.

The J gene is TRBJ2-7, the V gene TRBV4-1; tentative D call: TRBD2 (5 bases). The length of the CDR3 is 15 residues. V lost 0 bases, J lost 5 bases, and 14 bases lay in between. The germline CDR1 and CDR2 sequences are MGHRA and YSYEKL. DNA for the CDR3: TGCGCCAGCAGCCAAGATAGAGGCGGGTGGAACGAGCAGTACTTC. Translating gives CASSQDRGGWNEQYF.

The J gene is TRBJ2-1, the V gene TRBV27; perhaps TRBD1 as D (5 bases). The V gene's germline CDR1 is MNHEY and CDR2 SMNVEV (reference sequence). With 0 bases removed from V and 6 bases from J, the gap between germline ends came to 9 bases. This CDR3 is built from 14 residues. The CDR3 DNA sequence: TGTGCCAGCAGTTTATCGGGGCTAGGCAATGAGCAGTTCTTC. Its translation is CASSLSGLGNEQFF.

This clone has only one observation. The gene calls are TRBV30 and TRBJ1-1; the D is unclear. The CDR3 spans 11 residues. Germline V gives CDR1 GTSNPN, CDR2 SVGIG (reference sequence). V lost 3 bases and J 2 bases, leaving 4 bases between the germline ends. The CDR3 sequence: CAWRGNTEAFF. CDR3 DNA sequence: TGTGCCTGGAGGGGCAACACTGAAGCTTTCTTT.

The chain uses TRBV24-1 and TRBJ2-7; no clear D gene. Trimming removed 5 bases at V and 2 bases at J, with 12 bases between. Germline loops: CDR1 KGHDR, CDR2 SFDVKD. The CDR3 extends over 14 amino acids. CDR3 nucleotides: TGTGCCACCAGTGCGGAGAACCCACCCTACGAGCAGTACTTC. Protein sequence: CATSAENPPYEQYF.

This clone was found a few times. This chain joins TRBV29-1 and TRBJ1-1; no clear D. This CDR3 is 14 amino acids long. The germline gives CDR1 SQVTM, CDR2 ANQGSEA. V lost 4 bases and J lost 4, with 16 bases in between. The CDR3 DNA is TGCAGCGTTGGAGGGCCAGCGGGCCTCACTGAAGCTTTCTTT. It is translated as CSVGGPAGLTEAFF. Together with reference TRBV29-1 and TRBJ1-1, the CDR3 gives the full variable domain: SAVISQKPSRDICQRGTSLTIQCQVDSQVTMMFWYRQQPGQSLTLIATANQGSEATYESGFVIDKFPISRPNLTFSTLTVSNMSPEDSSIYLCSVGGPAGLTEAFFGQGTRLTVV.

The chain joins TRBV29-1 to TRBJ1-1, with D perhaps matching TRBD1 (6 bases). V lost 8 bases and J lost 6, with 22 bases in between. CDR3 length equals 14 residues. Germline-derived CDR1 and CDR2 are SQVTM and ANQGSEA. CDR3: CSTKRGGQFSEAFF. For the CDR3, the DNA is TGCAGCACAAAAAGGGGTGGACAGTTTTCTGAAGCTTTCTTT.

This rearrangement joins TRBV4-1 to TRBJ1-2; D is ambiguous. The germline CDR1 and CDR2 sequences are MGHRA and YSYEKL. There are 14 residues in the CDR3. The V end lost 4 bases, the J end lost 0 bases, and 9 bases lay between the germline ends. The chain's CDR3 is CASSRTGSNYGYTF. Written as DNA, the CDR3 is TGCGCCAGCAGCCGAACCGGTTCTAACTATGGCTACACCTTC.

The chain joins TRBV27 to TRBJ2-3; 7 nucleotides agree with TRBD1. Looked up from germline, CDR1 is MNHEY and CDR2 is SMNVEV (reference sequence). Trimming took 6 bases from V and 2 from J; bases not matched to a gene: 5. The CDR3 runs 14 residues. DNA of the CDR3: TGTGCCAGCAGCCACGACAGGGCCACAGATACGCAGTATTTT. As protein: CASSHDRATDTQYF.

This rearrangement joins TRBV2 to TRBJ2-3; D gene ambiguous. The germline V and J ends were trimmed by 7 bases and 5 bases, with 10 bases remaining between them. Germline loops: CDR1 SNHLY, CDR2 FYNNEI. The CDR3 has 12 residues. The CDR3 coding sequence is TGTGCCAGCAAGATGCACATAGATACGCAGTATTTT. This gives the protein CASKMHIDTQYF.

The chain is built from TRBV7-8 and TRBJ2-7; 10 bases fit TRBD2. The CDR3 spans 16 residues. The germline V gene encodes CDR1 SGHVS and CDR2 FQNEAQ. Unmatched junction bases numbered 7, after V lost 0 bases and J lost 5 bases. The DNA of the CDR3 is TGTGCCAGCAGCTTAGCGCGAGCGGGGGGGTTCCACGAGCAGTACTTC. It encodes CASSLARAGGFHEQYF.

This clone was picked up one time. This chain joins TRBV7-9 and TRBJ1-2; D might be TRBD1 (5 bases). The CDR3 consists of 14 residues. The ends were cut back, 1 base at V and 4 bases at J, with 10 bases in the middle. Germline V gene data show CDR1 as SEHNR and CDR2 as FQNEAQ (reference sequence). The CDR3 sequence: CASSLGQGPYGYTF. For the CDR3, the DNA is TGTGCCAGCAGCTTAGGGCAGGGCCCCTATGGCTACACCTTC.

V and J are TRBV20-1 and TRBJ2-1; D gene unclear. The CDR3 covers 14 residues. With 3 bases removed from V and 0 bases from J, the gap between germline ends came to 9 bases. Germline-derived CDR1 and CDR2 are DFQATT and SNEGSKA (reference sequence). CDR3 nucleotide sequence: TGCAGTGCTAGTCATGGCAACTCCTACAATGAGCAGTTCTTC. Its protein product is CSASHGNSYNEQFF.

V gene TRBV18 combines with J gene TRBJ1-3, with D unresolved. V was pared by 3 bases and J by 0 bases, with 9 bases between. In germline, CDR1 is KGHSH, CDR2 LQKENI. The CDR3 spans 15 residues. The CDR3 coding sequence is TGTGCCAGCTCACCGGGCAGTGCCTCTGGAAACACCATATATTTT. Its translation is CASSPGSASGNTIYF.

This chain connects TRBV19 to TRBJ1-1; 7 positions agree with TRBD1. The length of the CDR3 is 14 residues. Trimming removed 7 bases from V and 6 bases from J; junction bases left unmatched: 11. Germline V gene lookup returns CDR1 LNHDA and CDR2 SQIVND (reference sequence). The CDR3 spells CASKVTGFDAEAFF. The DNA of the CDR3 is TGTGCCAGTAAAGTGACAGGGTTTGACGCTGAAGCTTTCTTT.

The sample holds one count of this clone. The rearrangement joins TRBV3-1 (or the pseudogene TRBV3-2) to TRBJ2-3, with 13 bases fitting TRBD2. This CDR3 spans 19 amino acids. CDR1 is LGHDT and CDR2 is YNNKEL in the germline V gene (reference sequence). Losses at the gene ends were 4 bases for V and 2 bases for J; bases not matched to a gene: 12. The CDR3 region is CASSRTQAGLAGYTDTQYF. DNA of the CDR3: TGTGCCAGCAGCCGAACTCAAGCGGGACTAGCGGGGTACACAGATACGCAGTATTTT.

The V gene is TRBV19, the J gene TRBJ2-3; 8 bases fit TRBD2. The CDR3 is 15 residues long. Germline CDR1 is LNHDA and CDR2 is SQIVND (reference sequence). Losses at the gene ends were 0 bases for V and 6 bases for J; bases not matched to a gene: 5. The CDR3 protein is CASSIERGVQDTQYF. CDR3 sequence (DNA): TGTGCCAGTAGTATAGAGCGGGGGGTTCAGGATACGCAGTATTTT.

The chain carries TRBV7-6 and TRBJ1-2; 7 bases agree with TRBD1. V lost 5 bases, J lost 6 bases, and 15 bases stayed unmatched. The CDR3 runs 16 residues. Germline CDR1 SGHVS, CDR2 FNYEAQ. The CDR3 reads CASSPSRGPPTNGYTF. CDR3 DNA sequence: TGTGCCAGCAGCCCCAGTAGGGGGCCCCCTACTAATGGCTACACCTTC.